This TCR beta chain derives from a study of blood T cells in healthy people across ages. Study background: About one barcoded beta molecule per two T cells came from capture by template switching. Whole-study findings and limits: Naive T cell percentage showed a strong correlation with TCR beta diversity. Changes seen in expanded clonotypes were possibly confounded by donor CMV status left unknown.

Primed by a sample-barcoded 5' primer and a J-beta primer mix, a second PCR proceeded for about 6 to 11 cycles. TCRdb reanalysed the 5' RACE reads using MiXCR and keeps one entry per CDR3 protein. The table shows roughly 1,500,000 distinct CDR3 sequences, with 35% to 45% occurring only once. On this clonotype: Antigen specificity is unknown.

The receptor was derived from a woman aged 18 to 35 in good health. The sample taken for sequencing was blood.

CDR3 residues: CASSSGTRASATYEQYF. The CDR3 nucleotides read TGTGCCAGCAGTTCCGGGACCAGGGCCTCTGCGACCTACGAGCAGTACTTC. The chain is built from TRBV6-2 or TRBV6-3 and TRBJ2-7; the D gene could be TRBD1 or TRBD2 (5 bases each). The CDR3 contains 17 residues. Germline V lookup: CDR1 MNHEY, CDR2 SVGEGT. The germline V and J ends were trimmed by 4 bases and 2 bases, with 21 bases remaining between them.